Below are 21 T cell receptor beta chains sequenced from a single sample in a study of a mutant IDH1 vaccine in newly diagnosed glioma. The time point was: week 47, end of study. Each dose of the vaccine consisted of 300 ug of mutant IDH1 20-mer peptide, with topical imiquimod. Repertoires were generated with immunoSEQ multiplex PCR, while TCRdb's copy carries only in-frame clones and drops some. Among around 100,000 clones, roughly nine tenths were seen once, and the ten largest hold approximately 0.8%. The antigens for these receptors are not known. The sample consisted of PBMCs, taken from a glioma patient whose treatment included an IDH1 peptide vaccine. The receptors derive from a woman between 45 and 60 years old with glioma.

The genes are TRBV10-3 and TRBJ2-7; D unresolved. This CDR3 is built from 13 residues. The V and J ends lost 3 bases and 2 bases respectively, with 8 bases between them. Germline V gene sequence: CDR1 ENHRY, CDR2 SYGVKD. As DNA, the CDR3 is TGTGCCATCAGTGAAGGGTCCCCCTACGAGCAGTACTTC. Protein sequence: CAISEGSPYEQYF.

The V and J genes are TRBV5-1 and TRBJ1-4, with D hard to call. V shed 1 base and J shed 2 bases, with 9 bases lying between them. Per the germline V gene, CDR1 is SGHRS and CDR2 is YFSETQ. The CDR3 contains 15 residues. The CDR3 nucleotides read TGCGCCAGCAGCTTGATGCCGACGACTAATGAAAAACTGTTTTTT. Its protein product is CASSLMPTTNEKLFF.

The count of this clone is one. V usage is TRBV6-1 and J usage is TRBJ2-7; 8 bases map to TRBD1. The V gene end was trimmed by 6 bases and the J gene end by 0 bases; junction bases not matched to a gene: 4. Germline V gives CDR1 MNHNS, CDR2 SASEGT. The CDR3 extends over 14 amino acids. CDR3 protein: CASSYRGYSYEQYF. Here the CDR3 DNA reads TGTGCCAGCAGCTACAGGGGGTACTCCTACGAGCAGTACTTC.

The V call is TRBV6-1, the J call TRBJ2-7; 7 positions match TRBD1. Germline-derived CDR1 and CDR2 are MNHNS and SASEGT. With V trimmed by 3 bases and J by 0 bases, 5 bases remained unmatched. CDR3 length: 15 amino acids. The CDR3 loop is CASSERDSSSYEQYF. The CDR3 nucleotides read TGTGCCAGCAGTGAGAGGGACAGTTCCTCCTACGAGCAGTACTTC.

V usage is TRBV7-9 and J usage is TRBJ2-1, with D unclear. This CDR3 is 12 amino acids long. V lost 3 bases to trimming and J lost 7 bases, with 7 bases between them. CDR1 and CDR2 from the germline V gene are SEHNR and FQNEAQ (reference sequence). The CDR3 sequence is CASSFLVNEQFF. The CDR3 DNA sequence: TGTGCCAGCAGCTTCTTGGTTAATGAGCAGTTCTTC.

V is TRBV5-4 and J is TRBJ1-4, with 9 bases aligning to TRBD1. The length of the CDR3 is 14 residues. CDR1 and CDR2 from the germline V gene are SGHNT and YYREEE (reference sequence). The trim removed 4 bases at V and 6 bases at J, leaving 4 bases unmatched. The DNA for the CDR3 is TGTGCCAGCAGCATCGGGACAGGGTATGAAAAACTGTTTTTT. Its translation: CASSIGTGYEKLFF.

The DNA for the CDR3 is TGTGCCAGCAGCGTAGTTGGCGTCGGGAGCTCCTACAATGAGCAGTTCTTC. Protein product: CASSVVGVGSSYNEQFF. The chain employs TRBV9 and TRBJ2-1, with D possibly matching TRBD2 (6 bases). This CDR3 has 17 amino acids. Germline CDR1 is SGDLS and CDR2 is YYNGEE. V lost 0 bases, J lost 0 bases, and 13 bases lay in between.

The chain carries TRBV28 and TRBJ1-5, with unresolved D. Germline loops: CDR1 MDHEN, CDR2 SYDVKM. The V and J ends lost 2 bases and 6 bases respectively, with 5 bases between them. The CDR3 has 12 amino acids. CDR3 DNA sequence: TGTGCCAGCAGTTTAATGGGTCAGCCCCAGCATTTT. Its translation is CASSLMGQPQHF. Combining the CDR3 with reference TRBV28 and TRBJ1-5 gives the whole variable domain DVKVTQSSRYLVKRTGEKVFLECVQDMDHENMFWYRQDPGLGLRLIYFSYDVKMKEKGDIPEGYSVSREKKERFSLILESASTNQTSMYLCASSLMGQPQHFGDGTRLSIL.

The V gene is TRBV7-2, the J gene TRBJ1-6, with 8 bases identical to TRBD1. The length of the CDR3 is 15 residues. Per the germline V gene, CDR1 is SGHTA and CDR2 is FQGNSA. V shed 5 bases, J shed 9 bases, and the junction held 9 bases outside the gene matches. This chain's CDR3 is CASSRGQGAISPLHF. In DNA, the CDR3 is TGTGCCAGCAGCCGCGGTCAGGGGGCGATTTCACCCCTCCACTTT.

The chain uses TRBV27 and TRBJ1-1; D not resolved. Germline CDR1 MNHEY, CDR2 SMNVEV (reference sequence). The CDR3 is made up of 15 amino acids. The V end was cut by 2 bases, the J end by 4 bases, with 14 bases between. CDR3 coding DNA: TGTGCCAGCAGTTTACCCCCCGGATCCGGCACTGAAGCTTTCTTT. It codes for CASSLPPGSGTEAFF.

The J gene is TRBJ1-6, the V gene TRBV10-2; D unclear. The CDR3 spans 13 residues. From germline, CDR1 is WSHSY and CDR2 SAAADI. The V and J ends lost 3 bases and 7 bases respectively, with 7 bases between them. The CDR3 here is CASSEGRNSPLHF. The CDR3 nucleotides are TGCGCCAGCAGTGAAGGCCGGAATTCACCCCTCCACTTT.

The genes are TRBV4-2 and TRBJ2-1; perhaps TRBD2 as D (5 bases). The CDR3 sequence is 16 residues long. V gave up 2 bases and J gave up 5 bases, with 16 bases separating them. Germline V CDR1 and CDR2: LGHNA, YNFKEQ. CDR3 DNA: TGTGCCAGCAGCCAACGAATTCAGCGAGGGAACAATGAGCAGTTCTTC. As protein: CASSQRIQRGNNEQFF.

V and J are TRBV5-1 and TRBJ2-7; TRBD1 matches 8 bases. V trimming: 3 bases; J trimming: 6 bases; junction bases outside the gene matches: 5. CDR3 length: 13 amino acids. From germline, CDR1 is SGHRS and CDR2 YFSETQ. CDR3: CASSSRTGSEQYF. CDR3 coding DNA: TGCGCCAGCAGCTCACGGACAGGGTCCGAGCAGTACTTC.

The chain joins TRBV9 to TRBJ2-1, with D unclear. Germline lookup yields CDR1 SGDLS and CDR2 YYNGEE. This CDR3 is 12 amino acids long. V dropped 2 bases and J dropped 9 bases, with 9 bases sitting between them. The CDR3: CASSVQRSEQFF. CDR3 bases: TGTGCCAGCAGCGTCCAGCGCAGTGAGCAGTTCTTC.

The V call is TRBV10-1, the J call TRBJ1-2, with 9 bases aligning to TRBD1. The CDR3 is 15 residues long. Per the germline V gene, CDR1 is WNHNN and CDR2 is SYGVQD (reference sequence). V dropped 3 bases and J dropped 6; count of bases not matched to a gene: 8. CDR3 nucleotide sequence: TGCGCCAGCAGTGAAAAGAGGACAGGGGCGGATGGCTACACCTTC. Encoded protein: CASSEKRTGADGYTF.

This sequence joins TRBV7-2 and TRBJ2-7; D is unresolved. Germline lookup yields CDR1 SGHTA and CDR2 FQGNSA. The CDR3 is 13 amino acids. V shed 5 bases and J shed 0 bases, with 8 bases lying between them. CDR3 protein: CASSPYSSYEQYF. The CDR3 DNA reads as TGTGCCAGCAGCCCCTACAGCTCCTACGAGCAGTACTTC.

This chain links TRBV9 with TRBJ2-1; 9 bases align to TRBD2. This CDR3 comprises 17 residues. The V gene's germline CDR1 is SGDLS and CDR2 YYNGEE. With 0 bases clipped from V and 7 bases from J, the junction kept 11 bases outside the gene matches. The CDR3 spells CASSVGGGRAMGNEQFF. The CDR3 nucleotides read TGTGCCAGCAGCGTAGGTGGCGGGAGGGCCATGGGAAATGAGCAGTTCTTC.

The V call is TRBV10-3, the J call TRBJ2-7; TRBD1 is a possible D gene (5 bases). Germline CDR1 is ENHRY and CDR2 is SYGVKD. The CDR3 sequence is 12 residues long. Trimming stripped 11 bases from V and 5 bases from J, with 16 bases between. The CDR3 reads CASRARVDEQYF. In DNA, the CDR3 is TGTGCCTCCCGGGCCAGGGTCGACGAGCAGTACTTC.

The rearrangement joins TRBV6-5 to TRBJ1-4; 9 nucleotides align to TRBD1. Germline V lookup: CDR1 MNHEY, CDR2 SVGAGI. The CDR3 length is 15 residues. With 6 bases clipped from V and 9 bases from J, the junction kept 11 bases outside the gene matches. CDR3 sequence (DNA): TGTGCCAGCAGAAAACCCGGGACAGGGAGTCAAAAACTGTTTTTT. Residues: CASRKPGTGSQKLFF.

This sequence joins TRBV7-2 and TRBJ2-3; D might be TRBD1 (6 bases). V was trimmed by 5 bases and J by 1 base, leaving 7 bases between them. CDR1 is SGHTA and CDR2 is FQGNSA in the germline V gene. This CDR3 has 13 residues. This CDR3 reads CASSRQGTDTQYF. The CDR3 bases are TGTGCCAGCAGCCGACAGGGCACAGATACGCAGTATTTT.

The chain is built from TRBV5-1 and TRBJ2-1, with D uncertain. Trimming removed 2 bases from V and 1 base from J, with 7 bases in between. Germline V gene data show CDR1 as SGHRS and CDR2 as YFSETQ. CDR3 length equals 14 residues. The CDR3 DNA sequence: TGCGCCAGCAGCTTTGACGGTTCCTACAATGAGCAGTTCTTC. Its protein is CASSFDGSYNEQFF. Based on the CDR3 plus reference TRBV5-1 and TRBJ2-1, the full variable domain is KAGVTQTPRYLIKTRGQQVTLSCSPISGHRSVSWYQQTPGQGLQFLFEYFSETQRNKGNFPGRFSGRQFSNSRSEMNVSTLELGDSALYLCASSFDGSYNEQFFGPGTRLTVL.